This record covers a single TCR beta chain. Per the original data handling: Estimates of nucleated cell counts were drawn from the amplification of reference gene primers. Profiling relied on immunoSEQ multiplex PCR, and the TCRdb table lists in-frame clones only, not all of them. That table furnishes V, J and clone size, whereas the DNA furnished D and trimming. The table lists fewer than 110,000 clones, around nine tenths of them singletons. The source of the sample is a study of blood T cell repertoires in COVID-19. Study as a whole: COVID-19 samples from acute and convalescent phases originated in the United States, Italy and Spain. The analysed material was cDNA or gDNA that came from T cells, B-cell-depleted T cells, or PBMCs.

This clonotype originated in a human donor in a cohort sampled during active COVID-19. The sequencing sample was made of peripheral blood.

Written as DNA, the CDR3 is TGTGCCAGTAGTATGGGGGGGATTCCCCAGCATTTT. This codes for CASSMGGIPQHF. This chain links TRBV19 with TRBJ1-5; D perhaps matches TRBD1 (5 bases). This CDR3 comprises 12 residues. The ends were cut back, 3 bases at V and 10 bases at J, with 10 bases in the middle. Germline loops: CDR1 LNHDA, CDR2 SQIVND (reference sequence). The full variable domain, its missing parts supplied by reference TRBV19 and TRBJ1-5, is DGGITQSPKYLFRKEGQNVTLSCEQNLNHDAMYWYRQDPGQGLRLIYYSQIVNDFQKGDIAEGYSVSREKKESFPLTVTSAQKNPTAFYLCASSMGGIPQHFGDGTRLSIL.